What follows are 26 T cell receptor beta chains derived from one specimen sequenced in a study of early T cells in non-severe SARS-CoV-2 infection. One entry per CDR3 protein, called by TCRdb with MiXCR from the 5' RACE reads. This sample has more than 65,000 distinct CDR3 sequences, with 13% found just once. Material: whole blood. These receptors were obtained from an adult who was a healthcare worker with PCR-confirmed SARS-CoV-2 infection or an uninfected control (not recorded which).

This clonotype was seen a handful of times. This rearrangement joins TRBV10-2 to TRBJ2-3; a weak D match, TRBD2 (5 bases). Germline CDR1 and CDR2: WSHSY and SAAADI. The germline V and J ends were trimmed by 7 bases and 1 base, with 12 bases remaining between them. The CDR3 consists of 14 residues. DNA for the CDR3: TGCGCCAGCATTCAAGAGGGCCGCACAGATACGCAGTATTTT. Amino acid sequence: CASIQEGRTDTQYF.

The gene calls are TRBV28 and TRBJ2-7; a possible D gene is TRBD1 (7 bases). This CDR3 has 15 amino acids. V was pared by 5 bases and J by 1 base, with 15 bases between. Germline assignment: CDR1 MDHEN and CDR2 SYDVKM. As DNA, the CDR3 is TGTGCCAGCAGTGCCGCCTCAGGGGGGTCCTACGAGCAGTACTTC. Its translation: CASSAASGGSYEQYF.

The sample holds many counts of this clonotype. The CDR3 loop reads CASSLAPENTEAFF. The DNA for the CDR3 is TGCGCCAGCAGCTTGGCCCCGGAGAACACTGAAGCTTTCTTT. The chain joins TRBV5-1 to TRBJ1-1; D gene uncertain. Germline loops: CDR1 SGHRS, CDR2 YFSETQ. V was clipped by 0 bases and J by 1 base, with 7 bases between them. The length of the CDR3 is 14 residues.

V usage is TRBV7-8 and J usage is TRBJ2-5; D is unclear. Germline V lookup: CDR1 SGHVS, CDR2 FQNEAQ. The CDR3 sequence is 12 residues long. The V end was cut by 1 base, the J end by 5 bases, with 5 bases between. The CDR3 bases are TGTGCCAGCAGCTTAGGAGCGGAGACCCAGTACTTC. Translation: CASSLGAETQYF.

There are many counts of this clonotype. The CDR3: CASSLGAGPSNQPQHF. CDR3 DNA sequence: TGTGCCAGCAGCTTAGGGGCAGGCCCTAGCAATCAGCCCCAGCATTTT. J is TRBJ1-5 and V is TRBV7-9, with D unclear. This CDR3 comprises 16 residues. Germline V gene data show CDR1 as SEHNR and CDR2 as FQNEAQ (reference sequence). V lost 1 base and J 0 bases, leaving 10 bases between the germline ends.

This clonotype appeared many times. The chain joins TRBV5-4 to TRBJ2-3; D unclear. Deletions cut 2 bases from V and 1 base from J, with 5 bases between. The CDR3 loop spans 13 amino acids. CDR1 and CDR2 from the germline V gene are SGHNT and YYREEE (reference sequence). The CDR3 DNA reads TGTGCCAGCAGCTTTCCTGGCACAGATACGCAGTATTTT. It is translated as CASSFPGTDTQYF.

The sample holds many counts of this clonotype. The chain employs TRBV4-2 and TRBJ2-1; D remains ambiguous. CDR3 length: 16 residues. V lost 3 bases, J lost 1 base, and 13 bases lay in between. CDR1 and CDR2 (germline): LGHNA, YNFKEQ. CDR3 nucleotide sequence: TGTGCCAGCAGCCAGGGATCGTCACTATCCTACAATGAGCAGTTCTTC. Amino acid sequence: CASSQGSSLSYNEQFF.

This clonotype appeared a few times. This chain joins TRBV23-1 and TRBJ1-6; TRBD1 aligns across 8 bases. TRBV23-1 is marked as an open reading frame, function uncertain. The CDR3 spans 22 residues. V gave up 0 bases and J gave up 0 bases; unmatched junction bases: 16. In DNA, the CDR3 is TGCGCCAGCAGTCAATCGAGAGGACAGGGAGAACCATCAGACTCCTATAATTCACCCCTCCACTTT. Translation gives CASSQSRGQGEPSDSYNSPLHF.

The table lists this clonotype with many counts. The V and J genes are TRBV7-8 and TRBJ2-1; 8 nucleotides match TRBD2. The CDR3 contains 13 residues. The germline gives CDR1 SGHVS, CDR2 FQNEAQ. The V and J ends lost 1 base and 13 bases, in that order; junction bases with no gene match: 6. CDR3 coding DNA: TGTGCCAGCAGCTTAGAACGGGGGGGGTATCAGTTCTTC. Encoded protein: CASSLERGGYQFF.

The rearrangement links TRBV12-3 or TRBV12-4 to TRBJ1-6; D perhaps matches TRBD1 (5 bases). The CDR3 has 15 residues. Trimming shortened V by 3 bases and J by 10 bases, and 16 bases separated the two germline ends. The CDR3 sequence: CASSLGRVLGSPLHF. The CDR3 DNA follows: TGTGCCAGCAGTTTGGGCAGGGTTCTAGGATCACCCCTCCACTTT.

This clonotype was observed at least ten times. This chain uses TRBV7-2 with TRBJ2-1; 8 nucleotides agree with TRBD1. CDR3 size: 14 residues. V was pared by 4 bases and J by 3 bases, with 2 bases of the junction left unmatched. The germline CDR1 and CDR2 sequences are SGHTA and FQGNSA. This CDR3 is CASSWGTGYNEQFF. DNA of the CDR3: TGTGCCAGCAGCTGGGGGACAGGCTACAATGAGCAGTTCTTC.

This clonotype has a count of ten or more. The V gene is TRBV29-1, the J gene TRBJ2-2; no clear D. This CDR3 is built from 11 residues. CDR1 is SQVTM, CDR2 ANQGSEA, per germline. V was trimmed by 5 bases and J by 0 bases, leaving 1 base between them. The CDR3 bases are TGCAGCGTTTCGAACACCGGGGAGCTGTTTTTT. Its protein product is CSVSNTGELFF.

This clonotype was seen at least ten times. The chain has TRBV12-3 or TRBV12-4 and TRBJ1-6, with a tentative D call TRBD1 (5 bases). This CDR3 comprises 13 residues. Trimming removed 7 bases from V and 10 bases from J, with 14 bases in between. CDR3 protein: CASTPQGLSPLHF. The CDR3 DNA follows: TGTGCCAGCACCCCTCAGGGTTTATCACCCCTCCACTTT.

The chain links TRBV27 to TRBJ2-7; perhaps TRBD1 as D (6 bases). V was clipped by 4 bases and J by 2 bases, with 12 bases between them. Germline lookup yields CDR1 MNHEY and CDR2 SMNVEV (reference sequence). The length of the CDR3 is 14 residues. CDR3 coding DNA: TGTGCCAGCAGTTCCCGGGACATCCCCTACGAGCAGTACTTC. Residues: CASSSRDIPYEQYF.

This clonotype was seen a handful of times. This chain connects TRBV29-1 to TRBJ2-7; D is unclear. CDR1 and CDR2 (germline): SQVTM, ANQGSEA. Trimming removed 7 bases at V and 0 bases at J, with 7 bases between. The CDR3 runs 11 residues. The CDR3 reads CSGSTSYEQYF. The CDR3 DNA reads TGCAGCGGATCAACCTCCTACGAGCAGTACTTC.

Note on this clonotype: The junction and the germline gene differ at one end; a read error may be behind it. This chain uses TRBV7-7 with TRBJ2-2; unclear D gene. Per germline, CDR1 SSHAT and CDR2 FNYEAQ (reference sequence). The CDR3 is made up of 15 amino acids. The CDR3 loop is CASSLSRSNTGELFF. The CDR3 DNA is TGTGCTAGCAGCTTATCTCGGTCGAACACCGGGGAGCTGTTTTTT.

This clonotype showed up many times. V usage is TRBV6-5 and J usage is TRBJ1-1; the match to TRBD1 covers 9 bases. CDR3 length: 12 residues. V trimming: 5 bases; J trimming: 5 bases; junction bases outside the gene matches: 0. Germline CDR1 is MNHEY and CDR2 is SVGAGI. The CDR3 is CASSGQGTEAFF. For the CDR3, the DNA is TGTGCCAGCAGTGGACAGGGGACTGAAGCTTTCTTT.

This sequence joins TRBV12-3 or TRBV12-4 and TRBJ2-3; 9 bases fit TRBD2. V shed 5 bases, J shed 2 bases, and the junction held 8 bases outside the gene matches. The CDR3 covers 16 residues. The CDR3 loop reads CASSPRLAELTDTQYF. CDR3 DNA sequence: TGTGCCAGCAGTCCCCGACTAGCGGAGCTCACAGATACGCAGTATTTT.

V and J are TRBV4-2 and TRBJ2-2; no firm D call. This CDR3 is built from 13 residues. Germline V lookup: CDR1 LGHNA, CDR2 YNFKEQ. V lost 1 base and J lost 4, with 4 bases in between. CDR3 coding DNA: TGTGCCAGCAGCCAAGGCCCCACCGGGGAGCTGTTTTTT. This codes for CASSQGPTGELFF.

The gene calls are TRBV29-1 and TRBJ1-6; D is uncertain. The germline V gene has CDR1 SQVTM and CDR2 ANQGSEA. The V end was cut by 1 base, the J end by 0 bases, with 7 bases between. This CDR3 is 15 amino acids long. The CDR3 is CSVEASSSYNSPLHF. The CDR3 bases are TGCAGCGTTGAAGCCTCAAGCTCCTATAATTCACCCCTCCACTTT.

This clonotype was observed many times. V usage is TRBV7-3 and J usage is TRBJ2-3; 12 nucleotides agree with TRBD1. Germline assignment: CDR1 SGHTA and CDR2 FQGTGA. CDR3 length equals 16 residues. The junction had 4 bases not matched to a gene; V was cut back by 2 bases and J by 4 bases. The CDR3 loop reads CASSLRGTGGADTQYF. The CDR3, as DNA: TGTGCCAGCAGCTTACGAGGGACAGGGGGCGCAGATACGCAGTATTTT.

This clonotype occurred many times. Written as DNA, the CDR3 is TGTGCCAGCATCCAACAGGGGGCCTTCTATGGCTACACCTTC. Its protein product is CASIQQGAFYGYTF. The chain links TRBV7-9 to TRBJ1-2; the match to TRBD1 covers 9 bases. V lost 7 bases to trimming and J lost 4 bases; unmatched junction nucleotides: 7. Germline V gives CDR1 SEHNR, CDR2 FQNEAQ (reference sequence). The CDR3 covers 14 residues.

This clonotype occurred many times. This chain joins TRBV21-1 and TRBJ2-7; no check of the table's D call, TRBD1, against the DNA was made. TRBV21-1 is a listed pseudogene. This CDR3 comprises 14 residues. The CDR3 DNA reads TGTGCCAGCAGCAAAGGGCACGGGACCTACGAGCAGTACTTC. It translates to CASSKGHGTYEQYF.

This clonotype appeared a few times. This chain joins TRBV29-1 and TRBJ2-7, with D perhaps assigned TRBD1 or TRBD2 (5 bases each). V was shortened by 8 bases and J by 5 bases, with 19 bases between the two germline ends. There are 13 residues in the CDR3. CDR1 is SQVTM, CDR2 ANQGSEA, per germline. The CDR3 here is CSYRGDYWNEQYF. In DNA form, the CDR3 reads TGCAGCTATAGGGGAGACTATTGGAACGAGCAGTACTTC.

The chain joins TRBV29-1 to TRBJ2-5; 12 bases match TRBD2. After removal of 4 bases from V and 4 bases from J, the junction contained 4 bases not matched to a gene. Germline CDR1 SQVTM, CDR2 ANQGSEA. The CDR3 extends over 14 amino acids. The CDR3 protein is CSVGLAGVRETQYF. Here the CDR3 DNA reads TGCAGCGTTGGACTAGCGGGAGTGAGAGAGACCCAGTACTTC. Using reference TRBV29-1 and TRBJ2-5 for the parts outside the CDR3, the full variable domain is SAVISQKPSRDICQRGTSLTIQCQVDSQVTMMFWYRQQPGQSLTLIATANQGSEATYESGFVIDKFPISRPNLTFSTLTVSNMSPEDSSIYLCSVGLAGVRETQYFGPGTRLLVL.

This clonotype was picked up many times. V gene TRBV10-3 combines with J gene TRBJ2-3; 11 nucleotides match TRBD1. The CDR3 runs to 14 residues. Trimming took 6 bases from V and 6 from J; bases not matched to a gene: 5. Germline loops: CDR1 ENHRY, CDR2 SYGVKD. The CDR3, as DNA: TGTGCCATCAGGTCGGACAGGGGGCAGGATACGCAGTATTTT. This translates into CAIRSDRGQDTQYF.